This T cell receptor (beta chain) was identified in a study of blood T cell repertoires in COVID-19. Study-wide context: Donors in the United States, Italy and Spain gave samples during acute or convalescent COVID-19. The analysed material was cDNA or gDNA that came from T cells, B-cell-depleted T cells, or PBMCs.

CDR1 is MNHEY, CDR2 SVGAGI, per germline. The CDR3 contains 15 residues. Unmatched junction bases numbered 8, after V lost 2 bases and J lost 5 bases. Methods used by the authors: Reference gene primer amplification in the assay estimated nucleated cell counts. The protocol was immunoSEQ multiplex PCR, while the TCRdb copy is restricted to in-frame clones and leaves out a portion. The V and J calls and the clone size are those of that table, but D and trimming were determined from the DNA. Here the sample spans some 80,000 clones, around 74% being singletons. Material: peripheral blood. The chain has TRBV6-5 and TRBJ2-5; 7 bases fit TRBD2. This receptor was taken from a woman aged 80 or over with active or convalescent COVID-19. This CDR3 is CASSYASGEEETQYF. Written as DNA, the CDR3 is TGTGCCAGCAGTTACGCTAGCGGTGAGGAGGAGACCCAGTACTTC.